These 32 T cell receptor beta chains came from one sample sequenced in a study of blood T cell repertoires in COVID-19. Libraries were prepared by immunoSEQ multiplex PCR; TCRdb keeps only in-frame clonotypes and omits some of them. This table has over 150,000 clones, more than 75% appearing once. Sequencing was carried out using peripheral blood. The receptors derive from a man in his forties or fifties with active or convalescent COVID-19.

The CDR3 DNA reads TGTGCCAGCAGTCCCAACGGACAGGGGTACAATGAGCAGTTCTTC. This encodes CASSPNGQGYNEQFF. The rearrangement links TRBV6-5 to TRBJ2-1; the match to TRBD1 covers 9 bases. Unmatched junction bases numbered 6, after V lost 5 bases and J lost 4 bases. The CDR3 is 15 residues long. Germline V gene lookup returns CDR1 MNHEY and CDR2 SVGAGI.

The genes are TRBV4-2 and TRBJ1-1; D possibly corresponds to TRBD1 (6 bases). Trimming cost V 1 base and J 0 bases, with 15 bases left between them. The CDR3 consists of 17 residues. CDR1 and CDR2 from the germline V gene are LGHNA and YNFKEQ. The CDR3 here is CASSQVGGQNLNTEAFF. The CDR3 nucleotides are TGTGCCAGCAGCCAAGTCGGAGGACAGAATTTGAACACTGAAGCTTTCTTT.

J is TRBJ2-3 and V is TRBV18; 13 bases align to TRBD2. The CDR3 loop spans 15 amino acids. Germline V lookup: CDR1 KGHSH, CDR2 LQKENI. The junction had 5 bases not matched to a gene; V was cut back by 3 bases and J by 8 bases. CDR3 nucleotides: TGTGCCAGCTCACCCGGGACTAGCGGGGTGTCTACGCAGTATTTT. Protein sequence: CASSPGTSGVSTQYF.

The chain combines TRBV5-1 with TRBJ2-5; TRBD2 aligns across 8 bases. The CDR3 is made up of 14 amino acids. With 5 bases clipped from V and 1 base from J, the junction kept 4 bases outside the gene matches. Germline V gene lookup returns CDR1 SGHRS and CDR2 YFSETQ. CDR3 sequence reads: CASSTGGSQETQYF. CDR3 nucleotide sequence: TGCGCCAGCAGTACGGGGGGGTCCCAAGAGACCCAGTACTTC.

The chain carries TRBV19 and TRBJ2-1; 13 nucleotides align to TRBD2. Per germline, CDR1 LNHDA and CDR2 SQIVND (reference sequence). This CDR3 is 16 amino acids long. The trim removed 5 bases at V and 7 bases at J, leaving 8 bases unmatched. Here the CDR3 DNA reads TGTGCCAGTAGTGGGACTAGCGGGGCCGTGTGGAATGAGCAGTTCTTC. Protein: CASSGTSGAVWNEQFF.

The chain is built from TRBV5-6 and TRBJ1-2; 8 nucleotides agree with TRBD1. The CDR3 contains 15 residues. The germline V gene has CDR1 SGHDT and CDR2 YYEEEE. The V segment lost 0 bases and the J segment 8 bases; nucleotides outside the gene matches: 9. CDR3 nucleotide sequence: TGTGCCAGCAGCTTGGGGGGGACAGGATGGTACGGCTACACCTTC. It translates to CASSLGGTGWYGYTF.

CDR3 nucleotide sequence: TGCGCCAGCAGCGAGGATACCTATGGCTACACCTTC. Protein: CASSEDTYGYTF. The V and J genes are TRBV5-1 and TRBJ1-2; no clear D gene. The V gene's germline CDR1 is SGHRS and CDR2 YFSETQ. V was pared by 4 bases and J by 4 bases, with 8 bases between. CDR3 length: 12 amino acids.

As to this clone: This same CDR3 is encoded by further DNA sequences in the sample. V and J are TRBV28 and TRBJ1-1; D uncertain. The V gene's germline CDR1 is MDHEN and CDR2 SYDVKM. V was trimmed by 2 bases and J by 4 bases, leaving 5 bases between them. The CDR3 has 12 amino acids. The chain's CDR3 is CASSLRGTEAFF. Here the CDR3 DNA reads TGTGCCAGCAGTTTACGGGGCACTGAAGCTTTCTTT. Full variable domain (outside the CDR3, taken from reference TRBV28 and TRBJ1-1): DVKVTQSSRYLVKRTGEKVFLECVQDMDHENMFWYRQDPGLGLRLIYFSYDVKMKEKGDIPEGYSVSREKKERFSLILESASTNQTSMYLCASSLRGTEAFFGQGTRLTVV.

This clone was counted once. The V gene is TRBV3-1 (or the pseudogene TRBV3-2), the J gene TRBJ2-2; the D gene is possibly TRBD2 (6 bases). Germline values: CDR1 LGHDT, CDR2 YNNKEL (reference sequence). This CDR3 has 14 amino acids. V was cut by 2 bases and J by 8 bases, with 12 bases left in between. This chain's CDR3 is CASSQKGGKGELFF. Written as DNA, the CDR3 is TGTGCCAGCAGCCAAAAAGGAGGGAAGGGGGAGCTGTTTTTT.

V usage is TRBV28 and J usage is TRBJ1-1; D not resolved. The germline gives CDR1 MDHEN, CDR2 SYDVKM. The V and J ends lost 7 bases and 6 bases respectively, with 18 bases between them. The CDR3 runs 14 residues. The CDR3 sequence is CASNPLRVVAEAFF. In nucleotides, the CDR3 is TGTGCCAGCAATCCTTTGCGGGTTGTGGCTGAAGCTTTCTTT.

The genes are TRBV14 and TRBJ1-1, with unresolved D. The CDR3 runs 12 residues. The germline V and J ends were trimmed by 5 bases and 4 bases, with 8 bases remaining between them. Germline V gives CDR1 SGHDN, CDR2 FVKESK. CDR3 sequence reads: CASSMEGTEAFF. The CDR3 bases are TGTGCCAGCAGCATGGAGGGCACTGAAGCTTTCTTT.

The CDR3 spells CASSQATGNTIYF. The DNA of the CDR3 is TGCGCCAGCAGCCAAGCTACTGGAAACACCATATATTTT. The chain recombines TRBV4-1 with TRBJ1-3; D gene unclear. This CDR3 is built from 13 residues. Germline V CDR1 and CDR2: MGHRA, YSYEKL. Trimming left V 1 base short and J 2 bases short, with 3 bases between.

This clone was detected once. The chain combines TRBV30 with TRBJ1-4; weak D call: TRBD1 (6 bases). The CDR3 totals 15 residues. In germline, CDR1 is GTSNPN, CDR2 SVGIG (reference sequence). Trimming took off 3 bases at V and 8 bases at J, with 19 bases between the two ends. In DNA form, the CDR3 reads TGTGCCTGGAGCATGGGACAAGGTGGACCCGAAAAACTGTTTTTT. Its translation: CAWSMGQGGPEKLFF.

The gene calls are TRBV14 and TRBJ1-3; tentatively, D is TRBD1 (6 bases). The CDR3 consists of 16 residues. Between the trimmed V and J ends, which lost 2 bases and 0 bases, there was a span of 11 bases. Germline V gene lookup returns CDR1 SGHDN and CDR2 FVKESK. The CDR3 sequence is CASSQLRDNSGNTIYF. DNA of the CDR3: TGTGCCAGCAGCCAATTAAGGGACAACTCTGGAAACACCATATATTTT.

The chain joins TRBV29-1 to TRBJ1-6; D might be TRBD1 (6 bases). V lost 5 bases, J lost 7 bases, and 15 bases lay in between. Germline-derived CDR1 and CDR2 are SQVTM and ANQGSEA. CDR3 length: 14 residues. This CDR3 is CSVTLGQRNSPLHF. The CDR3 region has the DNA TGCAGCGTTACCCTTGGACAGCGGAATTCACCCCTCCACTTT.

The J gene is TRBJ2-6, the V gene TRBV12-5, with 12 bases identical to TRBD2. This CDR3 contains 18 residues. Germline loops: CDR1 LGHNT, CDR2 FRNRAP. Trimming cost V 6 bases and J 0 bases; bases outside gene matches: 6. CDR3 in DNA: TGTGCTAGTGGGAATGGACTAGCGGGACCCTCTGGGGCCAACGTCCTGACTTTC. This sequence encodes CASGNGLAGPSGANVLTF.

V usage is TRBV29-1 and J usage is TRBJ1-2, with no clear D. The CDR3 consists of 12 residues. Trimming cost V 7 bases and J 6 bases, with 15 bases left between them. Germline V lookup: CDR1 SQVTM, CDR2 ANQGSEA. The DNA of the CDR3 is TGCAGCGGGGCGGGCGGTGCTCATGGCTACACCTTC. Translated: CSGAGGAHGYTF.

The rearrangement joins TRBV7-3 to TRBJ1-1; D is unresolved. The ends were cut back, 3 bases at V and 0 bases at J, with 5 bases in the middle. Germline loops: CDR1 SGHTA, CDR2 FQGTGA. CDR3 length: 13 amino acids. CDR3 in amino acids: CASSFLVNTEAFF. The DNA of the CDR3 is TGTGCCAGCAGCTTCTTAGTGAACACTGAAGCTTTCTTT.

Only one count was recorded for this clone. CDR3 protein: CASSDRTGTYEQYF. The CDR3 DNA follows: TGTGCCAGCAGTGACCGGACAGGGACATACGAGCAGTACTTC. This chain connects TRBV2 to TRBJ2-7; TRBD1 matches at 8 bases. CDR1 SNHLY and CDR2 FYNNEI come from the germline V gene. After removal of 3 bases from V and 4 bases from J, the junction contained 5 bases not matched to a gene. The CDR3 has 14 residues.

The V and J genes are TRBV4-1 and TRBJ2-7; 7 nucleotides align to TRBD2. V lost 0 bases and J lost 3; bases outside the gene matches: 5. Germline CDR1 MGHRA, CDR2 YSYEKL. This CDR3 comprises 15 residues. For the CDR3, the DNA is TGCGCCAGCAGCCAAGAATCTAGCGGTTACTACGAGCAGTACTTC. As protein: CASSQESSGYYEQYF.

The chain couples TRBV21-1 to TRBJ1-4; the D call in the table, TRBD1, was not verified against the DNA. TRBV21-1 is flagged as a pseudogene. This CDR3 is built from 15 residues. The CDR3 protein is CASSKPDREREKLFF. In DNA, the CDR3 is TGTGCCAGCAGCAAACCGGACAGGGAAAGAGAAAAACTGTTTTTT.

The chain combines TRBV18 with TRBJ1-4, with 9 positions matching TRBD1. The CDR3 spans 16 residues. Germline assignment: CDR1 KGHSH and CDR2 LQKENI. V lost 5 bases to trimming and J lost 8 bases; unmatched junction nucleotides: 12. The CDR3 spells CASSWREQGAREKLFF. The CDR3 DNA sequence: TGTGCCAGCTCATGGCGCGAACAGGGGGCGCGAGAAAAACTGTTTTTT. The full variable domain, with the rest looked up from reference TRBV18 and TRBJ1-4, is NAGVMQNPRHLVRRRGQEARLRCSPMKGHSHVYWYRQLPEEGLKFMVYLQKENIIDESGMPKERFSAEFPKEGPSILRIQQVVRGDSAAYFCASSWREQGAREKLFFGSGTQLSVL.

J is TRBJ1-6 and V is TRBV30; no clear D. The V gene lost 2 bases and the J gene lost 13 bases, with 15 bases spanning the gap. Per the germline V gene, CDR1 is GTSNPN and CDR2 is SVGIG (reference sequence). CDR3 size: 13 residues. The CDR3 sequence: CAWSWEARGPLHF. The CDR3 DNA is TGTGCCTGGAGTTGGGAAGCCCGCGGGCCCCTCCACTTT.

V and J are TRBV11-3 and TRBJ2-7, with D unclear. The CDR3 has 11 residues. The germline gives CDR1 SGHNT, CDR2 YENEEA. V was pared by 1 base and J by 6 bases, with 4 bases between. CDR3 loop: CASSLASEQYF. CDR3 coding DNA: TGTGCCAGCAGCTTAGCTTCCGAGCAGTACTTC.

The V call is TRBV4-1, the J call TRBJ2-6, with D tentatively TRBD1 (5 bases). Trimming took 1 base from V and 0 from J, leaving 7 bases between them. Germline CDR1 MGHRA, CDR2 YSYEKL. The CDR3 totals 16 residues. DNA of the CDR3: TGCGCCAGCAGCCAAGTCCAGGGCTCTGGGGCCAACGTCCTGACTTTC. Its protein is CASSQVQGSGANVLTF.

The V and J genes are TRBV9 and TRBJ2-7, with TRBD1 as a possible D gene (5 bases). Trimming took off 2 bases at V and 9 bases at J, with 24 bases between the two ends. This CDR3 spans 16 amino acids. CDR1 SGDLS and CDR2 YYNGEE come from the germline V gene. CDR3 coding DNA: TGTGCCAGCAGCGTGACGGGTGACAGTCCTGTTTCGGGGCAGTACTTC. This translates into CASSVTGDSPVSGQYF. Full variable domain (remainder filled in from reference TRBV9 and TRBJ2-7): DSGVTQTPKHLITATGQRVTLRCSPRSGDLSVYWYQQSLDQGLQFLIQYYNGEERAKGNILERFSAQQFPDLHSELNLSSLELGDSALYFCASSVTGDSPVSGQYFGPGTRLTVT.

J is TRBJ1-1 and V is TRBV7-2; D is ambiguous. The CDR3 sequence is 14 residues long. CDR1 SGHTA and CDR2 FQGNSA come from the germline V gene. Trimming cost V 1 base and J 1 base, with 7 bases left between them. The CDR3 loop is CASSLVTENTEAFF. The CDR3 nucleotides are TGTGCCAGCAGCTTAGTGACTGAGAACACTGAAGCTTTCTTT.

The V and J genes are TRBV4-1 and TRBJ1-5; TRBD1 agrees at 11 bases. The germline V gene has CDR1 MGHRA and CDR2 YSYEKL. The CDR3 runs to 16 residues. The V and J ends lost 4 bases and 7 bases, in that order; junction bases with no gene match: 9. Written as DNA, the CDR3 is TGCGCCAGCAGCCTAGGGGGGACAGGGGGGTTGCAGCCCCAGCATTTT. Translation: CASSLGGTGGLQPQHF.

The rearrangement uses TRBV19 and TRBJ2-5, with 16 bases aligning to TRBD2. The germline gives CDR1 LNHDA, CDR2 SQIVND (reference sequence). Trimming removed 9 bases from V and 5 bases from J; junction bases left unmatched: 6. The CDR3 covers 15 residues. The CDR3, as DNA: TGTGCCAGCTCGCCGGGACTAGCGGGGGGGGAGACCCAGTACTTC. Translation gives CASSPGLAGGETQYF.

This clone was detected only a few times. The chain joins TRBV5-4 to TRBJ1-6, with D perhaps TRBD1 (5 bases). The CDR3 is 14 residues long. The ends were cut back, 2 bases at V and 7 bases at J, with 10 bases in the middle. Looked up from germline, CDR1 is SGHNT and CDR2 is YYREEE (reference sequence). CDR3 nucleotide sequence: TGTGCCAGCAGCTTTGCTGGGGGGAATTCACCCCTCCACTTT. The encoded protein is CASSFAGGNSPLHF.

The V gene is TRBV2, the J gene TRBJ2-3, with 8 nucleotides matching TRBD1. The germline CDR1 and CDR2 sequences are SNHLY and FYNNEI. J was trimmed by 0 bases and V by 7 bases; bases with no gene match: 21. CDR3 size: 20 residues. This CDR3 reads CASIRLDRVERVSSTDTQYF. CDR3 nucleotide sequence: TGTGCCAGCATTCGGTTGGACAGGGTTGAAAGAGTCAGTAGCACAGATACGCAGTATTTT.

This clone was found once. The V and J genes are TRBV16 and TRBJ1-1; a possible D gene is TRBD1 (5 bases). Trimming stripped 0 bases from V and 5 bases from J, with 13 bases between. Per germline, CDR1 KGHSY and CDR2 FQNENV. CDR3 length equals 15 residues. The CDR3 reads CASSQSGQGGTEAFF. The CDR3 nucleotides read TGTGCCAGCAGCCAATCGGGGCAGGGTGGTACTGAAGCTTTCTTT. The whole variable domain, remainder taken from reference TRBV16 and TRBJ1-1, is GEEVAQTPKHLVRGEGQKAKLYCAPIKGHSYVFWYQQVLKNEFKFLISFQNENVFDETGMPKERFSAKCLPNSPCSLEIQATKLEDSAVYFCASSQSGQGGTEAFFGQGTRLTVV.